The next 27 T cell receptor beta chains were all read from a single sample in a study of a mutant IDH1 vaccine in newly diagnosed glioma. Sequenced by immunoSEQ multiplex PCR; TCRdb stores in-frame clones only, minus some. The data hold 40,000 to 50,000 clones, with approximately 83% observed a single time. Indicated time point: week 5, during vaccination. A 20-mer mutant IDH1 peptide at 300 ug was injected subcutaneously with topical imiquimod. These receptors have no known antigen. The starting material was PBMCs, obtained from a glioma patient whose treatment included an IDH1 peptide vaccine. Every receptor here comes from a man aged 35 to 55 with glioma.

This chain joins TRBV7-8 and TRBJ2-5; D is possibly TRBD2 (5 bases). Germline V gene lookup returns CDR1 SGHVS and CDR2 FQNEAQ. The CDR3 consists of 12 residues. Trimming removed 5 bases from V and 7 bases from J, with 11 bases in between. CDR3 in DNA: TGTGCCAGCAGCCAGCCCGCGGGGACCCAGTACTTC. It translates to CASSQPAGTQYF.

The genes are TRBV27 and TRBJ2-7, with D perhaps being TRBD1 or TRBD2 (5 bases each). The germline V gene has CDR1 MNHEY and CDR2 SMNVEV (reference sequence). The V gene lost 3 bases and the J gene lost 2 bases, with 11 bases spanning the gap. This CDR3 is 14 amino acids long. CDR3 loop: CASSFHRGPYEQYF. In DNA form, the CDR3 reads TGTGCCAGCAGTTTCCATCGGGGCCCCTACGAGCAGTACTTC.

J is TRBJ2-4 and V is TRBV18; the match to TRBD1 covers 12 bases. From germline, CDR1 is KGHSH and CDR2 LQKENI. Trimming removed 4 bases from V and 5 bases from J; junction bases left unmatched: 6. CDR3 length equals 16 residues. Here the CDR3 reads CASSQGQGAGENIQYF. Written as DNA, the CDR3 is TGTGCCAGCTCACAGGGACAGGGGGCTGGCGAAAACATTCAGTACTTC.

This chain connects TRBV18 to TRBJ2-3; 11 bases map to TRBD2. CDR3 length: 15 residues. Germline V CDR1 and CDR2: KGHSH, LQKENI. V dropped 6 bases and J dropped 8; count of bases not matched to a gene: 10. CDR3 region: CASSSGTSGAGTQYF. In DNA form, the CDR3 reads TGTGCCAGCTCCTCCGGGACTAGCGGAGCGGGTACGCAGTATTTT.

This clone was detected only a few times. V and J are TRBV15 and TRBJ2-5; no clear D gene. CDR1 is LNHNV, CDR2 YYDKDF, per germline (reference sequence). V lost 2 bases to trimming and J lost 4 bases, with 14 bases between them. The CDR3 is made up of 15 amino acids. CDR3 nucleotide sequence: TGTGCCACCAGCAGATCCACAGTATCTGGAGAGACCCAGTACTTC. Residues: CATSRSTVSGETQYF.

This clone was observed once. The chain links TRBV5-4 to TRBJ2-7, with D tentatively TRBD1 (6 bases). The ends were cut back, 2 bases at V and 1 base at J, with 10 bases in the middle. The CDR3 loop spans 14 amino acids. Looked up from germline, CDR1 is SGHNT and CDR2 is YYREEE (reference sequence). CDR3 residues: CASSFGTRSYEQYF. CDR3 bases: TGTGCCAGCAGCTTTGGGACACGTTCCTACGAGCAGTACTTC.

This sequence joins TRBV15 and TRBJ2-5, with 8 bases identical to TRBD1. CDR1 and CDR2 from the germline V gene are LNHNV and YYDKDF (reference sequence). The CDR3 loop spans 16 amino acids. V lost 3 bases and J lost 5; bases outside the gene matches: 11. The CDR3 sequence: CATSSRGQGVWETQYF. The DNA of the CDR3 is TGTGCCACCAGCAGTCGAGGACAGGGTGTATGGGAGACCCAGTACTTC.

The chain links TRBV4-1 to TRBJ1-2, with D unclear. Germline V lookup: CDR1 MGHRA, CDR2 YSYEKL. Trimming stripped 2 bases from V and 8 bases from J, with 21 bases between. The CDR3 contains 16 residues. This CDR3 reads CASSQFGITTHQGYTF. The CDR3 DNA sequence: TGCGCCAGCAGCCAATTTGGTATAACGACCCACCAGGGCTACACCTTC.

The chain has TRBV25-1 and TRBJ2-5; TRBD1 agrees at 7 bases. The DNA end is more similar to TRBJ2-7, so the J call may be wrong. The CDR3 spans 14 residues. The germline gives CDR1 MGHDK, CDR2 SYGVNS. This CDR3 reads CASSRTGVSYEQYF. The CDR3 nucleotides read TGTGCCAGCAGTCGAACAGGGGTGTCCTACGAGCAGTACTTC.

The chain employs TRBV4-1 and TRBJ2-3; the D gene is possibly TRBD2 (5 bases). The V and J ends lost 0 bases and 6 bases respectively, with 13 bases between them. The V gene's germline CDR1 is MGHRA and CDR2 YSYEKL. The length of the CDR3 is 15 residues. The CDR3 nucleotides are TGCGCCAGCAGCCAAGATCCCCCCGGGATCGATACGCAGTATTTT. The encoded protein is CASSQDPPGIDTQYF.

The chain recombines TRBV6-1 with TRBJ1-4; no clear D gene. The CDR3 sequence is 12 residues long. The germline V gene has CDR1 MNHNS and CDR2 SASEGT. V was pared by 3 bases and J by 11 bases, with 10 bases between. The CDR3 loop is CASSDSVGKLFF. The CDR3 region has the DNA TGTGCCAGCAGTGACTCGGTCGGGAAACTGTTTTTT.

The chain joins TRBV7-6 to TRBJ2-1; D ambiguous. The CDR3 totals 13 residues. V was shortened by 1 base and J by 7 bases, with 8 bases between the two germline ends. CDR1 and CDR2 (germline): SGHVS, FNYEAQ. CDR3 in DNA: TGTGCCAGCAGCTTAGGTGCTGGGAATGAGCAGTTCTTC. As protein: CASSLGAGNEQFF.

The V gene is TRBV7-3, the J gene TRBJ2-7; 8 bases fit TRBD2. J gave up 5 bases and V 7 bases, and 13 bases lay outside the gene matches. CDR3 length equals 15 residues. Germline V gene sequence: CDR1 SGHTA, CDR2 FQGTGA. DNA for the CDR3: TGTGCCAGCACCCGAGGAGGGACTAGGGCGAACGAGCAGTACTTC. As protein: CASTRGGTRANEQYF.

The CDR3 DNA reads TGCAGCGTTACTACTAGCGGGAGGGCAAGCTCCTACAATGAGCAGTTCTTC. Translation: CSVTTSGRASSYNEQFF. The chain uses TRBV29-1 and TRBJ2-1; 13 nucleotides align to TRBD2. The CDR3 has 17 residues. Germline V gene sequence: CDR1 SQVTM, CDR2 ANQGSEA. The J segment lost 0 bases and the V segment lost 5 bases, leaving 7 bases of the junction unmatched.

The chain carries TRBV7-6 and TRBJ1-1; tentatively, D is TRBD1 (5 bases). The germline V and J ends were trimmed by 3 bases and 3 bases, with 17 bases remaining between them. The CDR3 is 16 amino acids. Germline CDR1 SGHVS, CDR2 FNYEAQ. CDR3 nucleotide sequence: TGTGCCAGCAGCTTGGGTCTGGACAATCTCCACACTGAAGCTTTCTTT. Protein: CASSLGLDNLHTEAFF.

The chain carries TRBV7-9 and TRBJ2-7, with D possibly being TRBD1 or TRBD2 (6 bases each). The CDR3 totals 14 residues. The V end was cut by 5 bases, the J end by 6 bases, with 17 bases between. The V gene's germline CDR1 is SEHNR and CDR2 FQNEAQ (reference sequence). As DNA, the CDR3 is TGTGCCAGCAGCCAGAGGGGGGATAGCGGCGAGCAGTACTTC. It yields the protein CASSQRGDSGEQYF. The full variable domain, with the rest looked up from reference TRBV7-9 and TRBJ2-7, is DTGVSQNPRHKITKRGQNVTFRCDPISEHNRLYWYRQTLGQGPEFLTYFQNEAQLEKSRLLSDRFSAERPKGSFSTLEIQRTEQGDSAMYLCASSQRGDSGEQYFGPGTRLTVT.

This clone occurred a few times. The gene calls are TRBV9 and TRBJ1-1, with a tentative D call TRBD1 (5 bases). CDR3 length: 15 amino acids. V lost 0 bases to trimming and J lost 4 bases, with 13 bases between them. Germline V gene sequence: CDR1 SGDLS, CDR2 YYNGEE. The CDR3 DNA reads TGTGCCAGCAGCGTAGGATCAGGGATCGTCACTGAAGCTTTCTTT. It encodes CASSVGSGIVTEAFF.

This sequence joins TRBV9 and TRBJ2-7; 11 bases are a match to TRBD2. The CDR3 covers 14 residues. From germline, CDR1 is SGDLS and CDR2 YYNGEE. Losses at the gene ends were 2 bases for V and 3 bases for J; bases not matched to a gene: 1. CDR3 sequence: CASSVTSGNYEQYF. The CDR3 DNA follows: TGTGCCAGCAGCGTGACTAGCGGGAACTACGAGCAGTACTTC.

The rearrangement joins TRBV7-2 to TRBJ2-7, with no clear D. The length of the CDR3 is 15 residues. Germline loops: CDR1 SGHTA, CDR2 FQGNSA. Trimming removed 6 bases at V and 4 bases at J, with 19 bases between. The CDR3 loop reads CASRPTWLATYEQYF. The CDR3 DNA is TGTGCCAGCAGGCCCACGTGGCTGGCGACTTACGAGCAGTACTTC.

J is TRBJ2-7 and V is TRBV6-1; either TRBD1 or TRBD2 may fit D (6 bases each). The CDR3 runs to 16 residues. CDR1 is MNHNS, CDR2 SASEGT, per germline. Trimming took 3 bases from V and 0 from J, leaving 15 bases between them. CDR3 nucleotides: TGTGCCAGCAGTGAGAAAGGGGGGCGCATCTCCTACGAGCAGTACTTC. Protein sequence: CASSEKGGRISYEQYF.

V gene TRBV4-2 combines with J gene TRBJ2-1; either TRBD1 or TRBD2 may fit D (5 bases each). Looked up from germline, CDR1 is LGHNA and CDR2 is YNFKEQ. The CDR3 loop spans 13 amino acids. V was pared by 4 bases and J by 7 bases, with 11 bases between. CDR3 amino acids: CASSPNWGNEQFF. The CDR3 coding sequence is TGTGCCAGCAGCCCAAACTGGGGGAATGAGCAGTTCTTC.

The chain carries TRBV4-1 and TRBJ2-7; no definite D call. V lost 1 base to trimming and J lost 0 bases, with 25 bases between them. Germline CDR1 and CDR2: MGHRA and YSYEKL. The CDR3 extends over 20 amino acids. The CDR3 region is CASSQGPPAAAAPSSYEQYF. The CDR3 coding sequence is TGCGCCAGCAGCCAAGGTCCGCCTGCCGCAGCAGCGCCAAGCTCCTACGAGCAGTACTTC.

The V call is TRBV6-1, the J call TRBJ1-1, with D perhaps matching TRBD1 (6 bases). Germline CDR1 MNHNS, CDR2 SASEGT. The CDR3 sequence is 15 residues long. Between the trimmed V and J ends, which lost 7 bases and 1 base, there was a span of 16 bases. The CDR3 protein is CASKNPGGKNTEAFF. DNA of the CDR3: TGTGCCAGCAAGAATCCTGGGGGCAAGAACACTGAAGCTTTCTTT.

A remark on this clone: The junction departs from germline at one end; a sequencing error may be responsible. The chain is built from TRBV7-7 and TRBJ2-1; perhaps TRBD2 as D (6 bases). The CDR3 is 14 residues long. Germline loops: CDR1 SSHAT, CDR2 FNYEAQ (reference sequence). CDR3 protein: CASSPRDSHNEQFF. Written as DNA, the CDR3 is TGTGCTAGCAGCCCTCGGGACTCTCACAATGAGCAGTTCTTC.

This sequence joins TRBV11-2 and TRBJ1-1, with 11 bases aligning to TRBD1. The CDR3 has 15 amino acids. After removal of 0 bases from V and 4 bases from J, the junction contained 1 base not matched to a gene. Germline V gene lookup returns CDR1 SGHAT and CDR2 FQNNGV. CDR3 amino acids: CASSLEGQGGTEAFF. The CDR3 DNA sequence: TGTGCCAGCAGCTTAGAGGGACAGGGGGGCACTGAAGCTTTCTTT.

V is TRBV7-2 and J is TRBJ2-5; weak D call: TRBD2 (6 bases). V was cut by 5 bases and J by 1 base, with 11 bases left in between. CDR1 and CDR2 (germline): SGHTA, FQGNSA. CDR3 size: 14 residues. The CDR3 nucleotides are TGTGCCAGCAGCCCGACTAGTGTCCAAGAGACCCAGTACTTC. Its translation: CASSPTSVQETQYF.

The rearrangement joins TRBV15 to TRBJ2-7, with TRBD2 matching over 7 bases. Germline CDR1 LNHNV, CDR2 YYDKDF (reference sequence). This CDR3 has 15 amino acids. Trimming removed 1 base from V and 5 bases from J; junction bases left unmatched: 8. Here the CDR3 DNA reads TGTGCCACCAGCAGAGGTGGGGGGGAGAGGCACGAGCAGTACTTC. This translates into CATSRGGGERHEQYF.